One T cell receptor (beta chain) is described in this entry. Single viable CD3+CD4+CD8-CD45RO+ cells were sorted as the memory CD4+ T cells. Germline V CDR1 and CDR2: LGHNA, YSLEER. V lost 0 bases and J 8 bases, leaving 10 bases between the germline ends. The CDR3 is 13 amino acids. The entry originates in a study of memory CD4+ T cells and cytomegalovirus serostatus. Repertoires were generated with immunoSEQ multiplex PCR, while TCRdb's copy carries only in-frame clones and drops some. The profile shows tens of thousands of clones, 60% to 80% of them singletons. The source is an adult in good health and CMV-seronegative. The V and J genes are TRBV4-3 and TRBJ1-2; D gene ambiguous. Material: memory CD4+ T cells from blood. The DNA of the CDR3 is TGCGCCAGCAGCCAAGAACCCCGGACGGGCTACACCTTC. Amino acids: CASSQEPRTGYTF.